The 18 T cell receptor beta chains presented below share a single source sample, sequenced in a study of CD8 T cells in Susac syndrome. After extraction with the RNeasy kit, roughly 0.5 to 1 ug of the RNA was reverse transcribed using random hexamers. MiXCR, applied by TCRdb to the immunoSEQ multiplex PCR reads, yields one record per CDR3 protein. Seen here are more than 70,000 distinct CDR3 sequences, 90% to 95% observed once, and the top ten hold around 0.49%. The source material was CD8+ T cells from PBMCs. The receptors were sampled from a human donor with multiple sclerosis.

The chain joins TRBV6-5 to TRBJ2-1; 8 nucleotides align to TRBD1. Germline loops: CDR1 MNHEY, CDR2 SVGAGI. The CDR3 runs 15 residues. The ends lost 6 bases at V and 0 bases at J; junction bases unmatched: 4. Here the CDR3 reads CASSWTGISYNEQFF. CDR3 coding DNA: TGTGCCAGCAGCTGGACAGGGATCTCCTACAATGAGCAGTTCTTC.

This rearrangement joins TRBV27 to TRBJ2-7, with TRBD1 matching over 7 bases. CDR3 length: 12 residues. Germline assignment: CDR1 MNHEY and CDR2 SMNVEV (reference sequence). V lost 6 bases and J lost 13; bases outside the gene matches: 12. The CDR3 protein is CASSGAPGTVYF. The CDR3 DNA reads TGTGCCAGCAGCGGGGCGCCCGGGACAGTCTACTTC.

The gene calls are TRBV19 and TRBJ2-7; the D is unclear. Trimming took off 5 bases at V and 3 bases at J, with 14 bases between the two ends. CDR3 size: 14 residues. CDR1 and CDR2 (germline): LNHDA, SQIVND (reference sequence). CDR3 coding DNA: TGTGCCAGTAGTCCATGGACGGAGAACTACGAGCAGTACTTC. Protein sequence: CASSPWTENYEQYF.

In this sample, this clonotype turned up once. The chain's CDR3 is CAWAPGGGTEAFF. The CDR3 DNA follows: TGTGCCTGGGCCCCCGGGGGTGGGACTGAAGCTTTCTTT. The J gene is TRBJ1-1, the V gene TRBV30, with D maybe TRBD1 (5 bases). This CDR3 is built from 13 residues. V lost 5 bases, J lost 5 bases, and 15 bases lay in between. CDR1 is GTSNPN and CDR2 is SVGIG in the germline V gene (reference sequence).

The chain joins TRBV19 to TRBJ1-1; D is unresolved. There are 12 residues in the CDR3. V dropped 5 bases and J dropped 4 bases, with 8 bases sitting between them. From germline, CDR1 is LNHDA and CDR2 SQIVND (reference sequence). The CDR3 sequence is CASSVDGTEAFF. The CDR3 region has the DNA TGTGCCAGTAGTGTCGACGGCACTGAAGCTTTCTTT.

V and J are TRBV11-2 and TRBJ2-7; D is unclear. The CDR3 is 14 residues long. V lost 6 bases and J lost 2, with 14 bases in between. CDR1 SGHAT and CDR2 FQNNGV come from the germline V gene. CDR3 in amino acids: CASRPALEPYEQYF. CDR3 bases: TGTGCCAGCAGACCCGCCCTAGAGCCCTACGAGCAGTACTTC.

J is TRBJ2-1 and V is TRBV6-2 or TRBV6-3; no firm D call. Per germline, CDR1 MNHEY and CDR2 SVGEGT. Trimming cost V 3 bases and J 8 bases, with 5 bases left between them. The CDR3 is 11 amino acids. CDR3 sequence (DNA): TGTGCCAGCAGTTATGGGGATGAGCAGTTCTTC. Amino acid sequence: CASSYGDEQFF.

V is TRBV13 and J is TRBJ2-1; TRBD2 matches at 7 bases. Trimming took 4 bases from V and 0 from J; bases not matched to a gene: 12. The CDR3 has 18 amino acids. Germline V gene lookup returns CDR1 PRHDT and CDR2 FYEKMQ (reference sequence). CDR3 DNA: TGTGCCAGCAGCTCGGGGGAGGGCCCCGTCCACTCCTACAATGAGCAGTTCTTC. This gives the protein CASSSGEGPVHSYNEQFF.

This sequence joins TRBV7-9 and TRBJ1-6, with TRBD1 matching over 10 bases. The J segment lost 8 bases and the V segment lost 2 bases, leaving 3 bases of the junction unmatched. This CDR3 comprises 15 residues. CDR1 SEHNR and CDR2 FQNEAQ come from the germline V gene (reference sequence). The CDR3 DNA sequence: TGTGCCAGCAGCTTACGGACAGGGGGTCATTCACCCCTCCACTTT. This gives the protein CASSLRTGGHSPLHF.

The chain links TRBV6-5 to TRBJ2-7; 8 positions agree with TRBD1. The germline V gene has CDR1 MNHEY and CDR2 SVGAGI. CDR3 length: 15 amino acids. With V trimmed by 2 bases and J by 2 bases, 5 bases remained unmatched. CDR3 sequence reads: CASSYQTGVPYEQYF. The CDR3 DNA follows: TGTGCCAGCAGTTACCAGACAGGGGTTCCCTACGAGCAGTACTTC.

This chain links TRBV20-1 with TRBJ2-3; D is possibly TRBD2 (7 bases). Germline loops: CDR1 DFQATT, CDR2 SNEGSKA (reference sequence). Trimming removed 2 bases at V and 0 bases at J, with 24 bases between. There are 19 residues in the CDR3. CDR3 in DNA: TGCAGTGCTAGATTCTTCGAGGGGGGGGAAAGGCTTAGCACAGATACGCAGTATTTT. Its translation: CSARFFEGGERLSTDTQYF.

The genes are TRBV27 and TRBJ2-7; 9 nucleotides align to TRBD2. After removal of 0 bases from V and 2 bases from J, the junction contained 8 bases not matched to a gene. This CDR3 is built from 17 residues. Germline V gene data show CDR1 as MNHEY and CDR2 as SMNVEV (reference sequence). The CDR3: CASSLSILAGTPYEQYF. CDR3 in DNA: TGTGCCAGCAGTTTATCGATTCTAGCGGGGACTCCCTACGAGCAGTACTTC.

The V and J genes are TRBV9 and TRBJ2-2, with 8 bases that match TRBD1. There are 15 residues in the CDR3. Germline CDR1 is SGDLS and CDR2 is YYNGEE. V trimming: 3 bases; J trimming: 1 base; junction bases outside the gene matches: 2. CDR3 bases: TGTGCCAGCAGCGCTGGGACAGGGAACACCGGGGAGCTGTTTTTT. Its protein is CASSAGTGNTGELFF.

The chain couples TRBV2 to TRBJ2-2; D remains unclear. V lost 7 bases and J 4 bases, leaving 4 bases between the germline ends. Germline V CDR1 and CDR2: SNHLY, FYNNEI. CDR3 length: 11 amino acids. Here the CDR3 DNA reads TGTGCCAGCACGAGCACCGGGGAGCTGTTTTTT. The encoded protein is CASTSTGELFF.

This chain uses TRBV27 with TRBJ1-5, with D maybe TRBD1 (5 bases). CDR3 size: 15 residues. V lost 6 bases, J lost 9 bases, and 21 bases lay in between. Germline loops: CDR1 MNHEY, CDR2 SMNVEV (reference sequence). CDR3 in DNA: TGTGCCAGCAGCCCCGGGACGTCCTTGCAATGGCCCCAGCATTTT. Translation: CASSPGTSLQWPQHF.

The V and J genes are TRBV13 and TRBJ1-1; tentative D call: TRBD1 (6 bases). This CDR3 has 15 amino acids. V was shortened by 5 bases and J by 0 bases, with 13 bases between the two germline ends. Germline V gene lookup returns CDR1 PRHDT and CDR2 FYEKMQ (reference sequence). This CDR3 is CASSIRQVMNTEAFF. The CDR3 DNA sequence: TGTGCCAGCAGCATAAGACAGGTCATGAACACTGAAGCTTTCTTT.

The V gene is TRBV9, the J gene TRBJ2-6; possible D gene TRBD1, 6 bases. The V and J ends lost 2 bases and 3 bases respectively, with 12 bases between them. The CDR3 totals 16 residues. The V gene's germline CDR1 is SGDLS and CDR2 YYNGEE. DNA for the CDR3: TGTGCCAGCAGCGTCGCAGCAGGGGTTGGGGCCAACGTCCTGACTTTC. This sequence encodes CASSVAAGVGANVLTF.

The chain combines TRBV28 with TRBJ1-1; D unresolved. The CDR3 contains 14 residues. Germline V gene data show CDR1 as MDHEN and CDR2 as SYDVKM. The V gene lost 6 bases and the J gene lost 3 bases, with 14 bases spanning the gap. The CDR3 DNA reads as TGTGCCAGCAGCCCACCAGGCGCGGACACTGAAGCTTTCTTT. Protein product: CASSPPGADTEAFF.